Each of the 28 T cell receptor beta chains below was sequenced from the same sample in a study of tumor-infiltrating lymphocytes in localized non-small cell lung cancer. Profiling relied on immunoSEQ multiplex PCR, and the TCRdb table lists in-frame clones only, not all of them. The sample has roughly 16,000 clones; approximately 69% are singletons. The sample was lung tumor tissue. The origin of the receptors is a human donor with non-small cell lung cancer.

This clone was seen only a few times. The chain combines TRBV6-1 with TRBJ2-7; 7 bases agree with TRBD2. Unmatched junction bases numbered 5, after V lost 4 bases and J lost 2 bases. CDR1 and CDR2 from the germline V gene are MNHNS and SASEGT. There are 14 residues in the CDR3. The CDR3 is CASSVQRGTYEQYF. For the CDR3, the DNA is TGTGCCAGCAGTGTTCAGCGGGGAACCTACGAGCAGTACTTC.

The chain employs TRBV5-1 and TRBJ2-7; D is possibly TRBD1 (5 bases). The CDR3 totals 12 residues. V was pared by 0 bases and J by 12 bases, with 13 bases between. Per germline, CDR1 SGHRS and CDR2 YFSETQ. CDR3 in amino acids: CASSLDQTDRYF. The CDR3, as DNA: TGCGCCAGCAGCTTGGACCAGACAGACCGGTACTTC.

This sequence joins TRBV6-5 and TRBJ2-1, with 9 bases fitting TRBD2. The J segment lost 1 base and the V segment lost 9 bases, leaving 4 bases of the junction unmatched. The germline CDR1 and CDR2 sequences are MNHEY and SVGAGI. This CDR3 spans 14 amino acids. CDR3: CARCSGRSYNEQFF. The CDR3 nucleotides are TGTGCCAGATGTAGCGGGAGATCCTACAATGAGCAGTTCTTC.

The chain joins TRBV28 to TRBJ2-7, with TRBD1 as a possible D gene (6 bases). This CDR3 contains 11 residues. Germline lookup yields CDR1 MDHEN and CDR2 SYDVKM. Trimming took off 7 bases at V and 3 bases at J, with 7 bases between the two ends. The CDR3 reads CASTQGYEQYF. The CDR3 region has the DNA TGTGCCAGCACACAGGGCTACGAGCAGTACTTC.

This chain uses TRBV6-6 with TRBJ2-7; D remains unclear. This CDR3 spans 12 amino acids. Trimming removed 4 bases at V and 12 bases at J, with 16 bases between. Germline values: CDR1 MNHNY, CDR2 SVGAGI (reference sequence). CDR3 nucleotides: TGTGCCAGCAGTTTCCGAGACGCCCTCTTGTACTTC. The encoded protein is CASSFRDALLYF.

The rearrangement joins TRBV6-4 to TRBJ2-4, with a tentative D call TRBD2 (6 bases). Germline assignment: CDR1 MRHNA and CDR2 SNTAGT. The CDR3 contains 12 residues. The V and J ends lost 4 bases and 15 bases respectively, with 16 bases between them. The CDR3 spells CASSGRGFSGYF. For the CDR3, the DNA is TGTGCCAGCAGTGGGCGGGGCTTCTCGGGGTACTTC.

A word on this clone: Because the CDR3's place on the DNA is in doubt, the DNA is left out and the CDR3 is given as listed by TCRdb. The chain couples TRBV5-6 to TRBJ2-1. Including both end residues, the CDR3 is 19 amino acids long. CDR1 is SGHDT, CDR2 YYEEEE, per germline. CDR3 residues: CASSLGIRVLRAPNNEQFF.

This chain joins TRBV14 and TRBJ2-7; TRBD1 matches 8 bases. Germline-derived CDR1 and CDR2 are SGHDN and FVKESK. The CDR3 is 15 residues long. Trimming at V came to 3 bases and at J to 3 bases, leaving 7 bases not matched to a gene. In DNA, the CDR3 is TGTGCCAGCAGCCAGTCAGGGACAGGATTCTACGAGCAGTACTTC. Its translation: CASSQSGTGFYEQYF.

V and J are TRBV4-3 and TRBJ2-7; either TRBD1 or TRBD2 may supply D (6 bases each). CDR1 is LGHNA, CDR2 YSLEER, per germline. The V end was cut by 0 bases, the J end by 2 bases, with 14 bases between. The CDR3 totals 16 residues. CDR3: CASSQDETGAAYEQYF. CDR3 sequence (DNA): TGCGCCAGCAGCCAAGATGAGACGGGGGCCGCCTACGAGCAGTACTTC.

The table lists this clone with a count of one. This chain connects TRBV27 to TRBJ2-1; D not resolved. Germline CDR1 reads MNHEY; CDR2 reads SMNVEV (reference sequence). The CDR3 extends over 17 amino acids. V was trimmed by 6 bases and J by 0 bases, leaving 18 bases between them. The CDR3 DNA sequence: TGTGCCAGCAGCCACGGGTCCTATAGAAGCTCCTACAATGAGCAGTTCTTC. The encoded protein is CASSHGSYRSSYNEQFF.

Written as DNA, the CDR3 is TGTGCCAGCATGGGGGGGCAGGCTGGCTCTGGGGCCAACGTCCTGACTTTC. This gives the protein CASMGGQAGSGANVLTF. The genes are TRBV25-1 and TRBJ2-6; perhaps TRBD2 as D (7 bases). Germline CDR1 is MGHDK and CDR2 is SYGVNS. This CDR3 region has 17 residues. Trimming took 7 bases from V and 0 from J, leaving 16 bases between them.

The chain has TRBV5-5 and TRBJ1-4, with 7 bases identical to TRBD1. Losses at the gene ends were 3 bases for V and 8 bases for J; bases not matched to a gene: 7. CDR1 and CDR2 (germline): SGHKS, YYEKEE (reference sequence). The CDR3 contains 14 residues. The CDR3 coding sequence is TGTGCCAGCAGCTCCAACAGGGGAAGCGAAAAACTGTTTTTT. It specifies CASSSNRGSEKLFF.

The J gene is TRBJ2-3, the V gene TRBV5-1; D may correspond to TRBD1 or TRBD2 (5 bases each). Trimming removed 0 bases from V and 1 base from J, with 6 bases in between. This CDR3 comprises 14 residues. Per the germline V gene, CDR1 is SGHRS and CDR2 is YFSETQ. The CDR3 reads CASSLGGRTDTQYF. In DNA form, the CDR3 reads TGCGCCAGCAGCTTGGGGGGACGCACAGATACGCAGTATTTT.

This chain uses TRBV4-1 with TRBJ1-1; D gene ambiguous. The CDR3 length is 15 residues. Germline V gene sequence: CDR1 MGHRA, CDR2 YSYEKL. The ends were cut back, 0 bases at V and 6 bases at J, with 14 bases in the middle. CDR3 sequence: CASSQDDSPIAEAFF. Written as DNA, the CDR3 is TGCGCCAGCAGCCAAGATGACTCTCCGATCGCTGAAGCTTTCTTT.

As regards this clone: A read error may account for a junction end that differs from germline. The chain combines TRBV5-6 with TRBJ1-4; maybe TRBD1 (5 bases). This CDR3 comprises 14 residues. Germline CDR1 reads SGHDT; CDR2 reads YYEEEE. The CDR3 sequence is CASNLGPNNEKLFF. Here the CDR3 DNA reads TGTGCCAGCAACTTGGGACCTAATAATGAAAAACTGTTTTTT.

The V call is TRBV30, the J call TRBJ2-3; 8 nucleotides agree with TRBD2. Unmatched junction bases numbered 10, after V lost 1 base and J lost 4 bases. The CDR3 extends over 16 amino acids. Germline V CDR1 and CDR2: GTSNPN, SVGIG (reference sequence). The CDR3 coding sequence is TGTGCCTGGAGTGACCACAGCGGGAGCGGCTCAGATACGCAGTATTTT. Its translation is CAWSDHSGSGSDTQYF.

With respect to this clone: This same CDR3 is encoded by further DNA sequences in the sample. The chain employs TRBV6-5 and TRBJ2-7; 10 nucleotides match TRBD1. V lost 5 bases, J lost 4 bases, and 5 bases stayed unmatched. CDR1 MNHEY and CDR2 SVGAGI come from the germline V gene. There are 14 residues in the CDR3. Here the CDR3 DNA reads TGTGCCAGCAGTCCGGGACAGGGGACATACGAGCAGTACTTC. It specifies CASSPGQGTYEQYF.

The CDR3: CASSFPSTGLAYEQYF. In nucleotides, the CDR3 is TGTGCCAGCAGCTTTCCATCCACCGGACTAGCTTACGAGCAGTACTTC. This chain connects TRBV11-2 to TRBJ2-7, with 8 bases aligning to TRBD2. The germline V gene has CDR1 SGHAT and CDR2 FQNNGV. After removal of 3 bases from V and 4 bases from J, the junction contained 11 bases not matched to a gene. This CDR3 contains 16 residues. The full variable domain, completed using reference TRBV11-2 and TRBJ2-7, is EAGVAQSPRYKIIEKRQSVAFWCNPISGHATLYWYQQILGQGPKLLIQFQNNGVVDDSQLPKDRFSAERLKGVDSTLKIQPAKLEDSAVYLCASSFPSTGLAYEQYFGPGTRLTVT.

The CDR3 spells CASSPRTSAGNEQFF. The DNA of the CDR3 is TGTGCCAGCTCACCACGGACTAGCGCGGGGAATGAGCAGTTCTTC. V and J are TRBV18 and TRBJ2-1; 9 bases map to TRBD2. This CDR3 spans 15 amino acids. CDR1 is KGHSH and CDR2 is LQKENI in the germline V gene. V trimming: 1 base; J trimming: 7 bases; junction bases outside the gene matches: 5. Supplemented by reference TRBV18 and TRBJ2-1, the full variable domain reads NAGVMQNPRHLVRRRGQEARLRCSPMKGHSHVYWYRQLPEEGLKFMVYLQKENIIDESGMPKERFSAEFPKEGPSILRIQQVVRGDSAAYFCASSPRTSAGNEQFFGPGTRLTVL.

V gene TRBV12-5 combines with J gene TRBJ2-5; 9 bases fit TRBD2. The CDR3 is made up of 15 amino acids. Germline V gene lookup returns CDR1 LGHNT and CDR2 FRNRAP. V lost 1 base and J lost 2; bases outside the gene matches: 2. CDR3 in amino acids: CASGLGGRGQETQYF. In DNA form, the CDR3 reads TGTGCTAGTGGTTTGGGCGGGAGGGGGCAAGAGACCCAGTACTTC.

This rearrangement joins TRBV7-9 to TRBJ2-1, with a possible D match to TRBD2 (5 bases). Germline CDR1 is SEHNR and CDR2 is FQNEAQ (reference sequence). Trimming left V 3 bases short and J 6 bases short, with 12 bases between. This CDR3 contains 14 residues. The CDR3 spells CASSFSSSGNEQFF. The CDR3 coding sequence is TGTGCCAGCAGCTTTAGCTCAAGCGGCAATGAGCAGTTCTTC.

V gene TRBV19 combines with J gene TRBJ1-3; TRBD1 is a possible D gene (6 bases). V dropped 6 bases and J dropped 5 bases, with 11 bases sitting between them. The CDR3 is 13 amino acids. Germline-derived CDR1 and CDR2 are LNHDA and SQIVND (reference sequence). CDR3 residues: CASRGQKRNTIYF. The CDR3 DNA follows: TGTGCCAGTAGAGGACAGAAACGAAACACCATATATTTT. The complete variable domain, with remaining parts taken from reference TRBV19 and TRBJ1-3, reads DGGITQSPKYLFRKEGQNVTLSCEQNLNHDAMYWYRQDPGQGLRLIYYSQIVNDFQKGDIAEGYSVSREKKESFPLTVTSAQKNPTAFYLCASRGQKRNTIYFGEGSWLTVV.

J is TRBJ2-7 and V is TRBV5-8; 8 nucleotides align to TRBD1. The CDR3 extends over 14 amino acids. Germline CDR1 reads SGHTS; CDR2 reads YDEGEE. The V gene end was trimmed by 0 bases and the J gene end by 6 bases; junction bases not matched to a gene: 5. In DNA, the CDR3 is TGTGCCAGCAGCTTGGTCGACAGGGGAGGCGAGCAGTACTTC. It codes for CASSLVDRGGEQYF.

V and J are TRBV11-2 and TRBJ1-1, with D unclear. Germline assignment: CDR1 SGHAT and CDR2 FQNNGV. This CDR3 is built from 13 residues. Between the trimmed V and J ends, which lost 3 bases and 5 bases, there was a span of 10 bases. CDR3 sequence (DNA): TGTGCCAGCAGCTTTGGGGAAAAAACTGAAGCTTTCTTT. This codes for CASSFGEKTEAFF.

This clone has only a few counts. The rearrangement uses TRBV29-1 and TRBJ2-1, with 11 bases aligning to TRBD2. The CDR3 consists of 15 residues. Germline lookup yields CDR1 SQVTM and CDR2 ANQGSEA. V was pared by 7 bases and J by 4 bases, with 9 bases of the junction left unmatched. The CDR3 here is CSGRPLAGAYNEQFF. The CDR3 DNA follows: TGCAGCGGACGCCCACTAGCGGGAGCATACAATGAGCAGTTCTTC.

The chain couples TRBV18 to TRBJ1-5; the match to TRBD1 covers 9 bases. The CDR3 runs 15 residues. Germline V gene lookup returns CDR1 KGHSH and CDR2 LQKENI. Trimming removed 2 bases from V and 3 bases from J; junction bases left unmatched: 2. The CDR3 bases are TGTGCCAGCTCACCAGACAGGGGGTCCAATCAGCCCCAGCATTTT. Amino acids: CASSPDRGSNQPQHF.

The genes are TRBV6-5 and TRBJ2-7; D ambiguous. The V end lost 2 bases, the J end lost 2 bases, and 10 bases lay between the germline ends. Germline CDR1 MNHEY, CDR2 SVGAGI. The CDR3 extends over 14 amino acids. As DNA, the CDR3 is TGTGCCAGCAGTTACCTTGGACCCCCCTACGAGCAGTACTTC. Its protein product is CASSYLGPPYEQYF.

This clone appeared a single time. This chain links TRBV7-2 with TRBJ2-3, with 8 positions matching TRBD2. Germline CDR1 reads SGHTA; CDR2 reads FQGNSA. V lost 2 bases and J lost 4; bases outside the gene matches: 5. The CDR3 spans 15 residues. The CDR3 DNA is TGTGCCAGCAGCTTACAAGGGGGACTAGCAGATACGCAGTATTTT. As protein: CASSLQGGLADTQYF. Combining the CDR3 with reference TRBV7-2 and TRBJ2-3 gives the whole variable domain GAGVSQSPSNKVTEKGKDVELRCDPISGHTALYWYRQSLGQGLEFLIYFQGNSAPDKSGLPSDRFSAERTGGSVSTLTIQRTQQEDSAVYLCASSLQGGLADTQYFGPGTRLTVL.